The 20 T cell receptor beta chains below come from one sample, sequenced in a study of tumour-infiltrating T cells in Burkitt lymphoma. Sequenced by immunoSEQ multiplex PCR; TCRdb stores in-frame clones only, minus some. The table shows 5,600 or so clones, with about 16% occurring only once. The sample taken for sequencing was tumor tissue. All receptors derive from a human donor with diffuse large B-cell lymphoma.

Here the CDR3 reads CASSQGTWQFF. The CDR3 DNA is TGTGCCAGCAGCCAGGGTACCTGGCAGTTCTTC. This chain uses TRBV7-9 with TRBJ2-1, with D perhaps TRBD1 (5 bases). Per germline, CDR1 SEHNR and CDR2 FQNEAQ (reference sequence). CDR3 size: 11 residues. Trimming left V 5 bases short and J 12 bases short, with 11 bases between.

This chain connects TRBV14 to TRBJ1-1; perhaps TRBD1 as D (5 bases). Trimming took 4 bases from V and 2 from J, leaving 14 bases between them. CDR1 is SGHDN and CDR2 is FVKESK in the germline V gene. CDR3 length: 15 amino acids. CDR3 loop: CASSLGAVRNTEAFF. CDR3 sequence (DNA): TGTGCCAGCAGCCTCGGGGCGGTGAGAAACACTGAAGCTTTCTTT.

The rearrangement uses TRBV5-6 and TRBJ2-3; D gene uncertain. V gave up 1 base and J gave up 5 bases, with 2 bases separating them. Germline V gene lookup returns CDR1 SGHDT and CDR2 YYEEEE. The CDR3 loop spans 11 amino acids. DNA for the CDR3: TGTGCCAGCAGCTTGAGAGATACGCAGTATTTT. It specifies CASSLRDTQYF.

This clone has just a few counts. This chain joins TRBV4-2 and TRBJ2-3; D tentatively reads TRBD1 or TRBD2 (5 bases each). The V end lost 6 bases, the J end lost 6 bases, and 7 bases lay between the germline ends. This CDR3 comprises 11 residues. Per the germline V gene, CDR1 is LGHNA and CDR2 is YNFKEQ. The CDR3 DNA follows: TGTGCCAGCAGGGGGGTTGATACGCAGTATTTT. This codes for CASRGVDTQYF.

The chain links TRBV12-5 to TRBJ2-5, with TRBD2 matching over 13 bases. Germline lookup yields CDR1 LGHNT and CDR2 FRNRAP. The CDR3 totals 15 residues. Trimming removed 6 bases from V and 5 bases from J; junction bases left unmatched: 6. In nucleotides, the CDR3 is TGTGCTAGTGGCCAGGGACTAGCGGGAATGGAGACCCAGTACTTC. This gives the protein CASGQGLAGMETQYF. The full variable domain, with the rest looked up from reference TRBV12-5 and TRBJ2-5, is DARVTQTPRHKVTEMGQEVTMRCQPILGHNTVFWYRQTMMQGLELLAYFRNRAPLDDSGMPKDRFSAEMPDATLATLKIQPSEPRDSAVYFCASGQGLAGMETQYFGPGTRLLVL.

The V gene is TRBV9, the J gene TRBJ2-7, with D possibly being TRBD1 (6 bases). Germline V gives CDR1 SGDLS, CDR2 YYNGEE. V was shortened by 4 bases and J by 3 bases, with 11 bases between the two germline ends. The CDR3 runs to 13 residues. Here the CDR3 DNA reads TGTGCCAGCAGCACCAAGGACAGCTACGAGCAGTACTTC. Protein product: CASSTKDSYEQYF.

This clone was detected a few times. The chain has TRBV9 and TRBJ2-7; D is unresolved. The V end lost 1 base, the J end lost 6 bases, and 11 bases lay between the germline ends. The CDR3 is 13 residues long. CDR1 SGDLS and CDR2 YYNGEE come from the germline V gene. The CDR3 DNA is TGTGCCAGCAGCGTATGGGATGTCGGCGAGCAGTACTTC. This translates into CASSVWDVGEQYF.

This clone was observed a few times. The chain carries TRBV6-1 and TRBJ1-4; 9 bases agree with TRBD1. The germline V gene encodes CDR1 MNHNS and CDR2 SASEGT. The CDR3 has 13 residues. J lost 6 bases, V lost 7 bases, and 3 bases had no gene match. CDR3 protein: CASTRDRDEKLFF. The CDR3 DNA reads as TGTGCCAGCACCAGGGACAGGGATGAAAAACTGTTTTTT.

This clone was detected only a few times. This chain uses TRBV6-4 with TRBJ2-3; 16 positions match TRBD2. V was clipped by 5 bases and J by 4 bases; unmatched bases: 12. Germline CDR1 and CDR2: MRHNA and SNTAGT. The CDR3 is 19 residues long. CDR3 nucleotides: TGTGCCAGCAGTAAAACCGGGACTAGCGGGAGGGCCCTCGCAGATACGCAGTATTTT. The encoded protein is CASSKTGTSGRALADTQYF.

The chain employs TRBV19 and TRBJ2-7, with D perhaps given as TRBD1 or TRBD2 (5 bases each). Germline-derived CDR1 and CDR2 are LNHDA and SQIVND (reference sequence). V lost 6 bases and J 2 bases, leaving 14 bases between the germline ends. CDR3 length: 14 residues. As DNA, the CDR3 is TGTGCCAGTAGAAACCGGGACGGCGCCTACGAGCAGTACTTC. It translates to CASRNRDGAYEQYF.

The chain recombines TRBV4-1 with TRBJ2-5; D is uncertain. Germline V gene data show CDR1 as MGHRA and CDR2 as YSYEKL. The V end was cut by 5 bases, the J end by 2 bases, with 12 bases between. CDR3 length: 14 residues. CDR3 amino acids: CASSWFGVQETQYF. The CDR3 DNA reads TGCGCCAGCAGCTGGTTTGGGGTTCAAGAGACCCAGTACTTC.

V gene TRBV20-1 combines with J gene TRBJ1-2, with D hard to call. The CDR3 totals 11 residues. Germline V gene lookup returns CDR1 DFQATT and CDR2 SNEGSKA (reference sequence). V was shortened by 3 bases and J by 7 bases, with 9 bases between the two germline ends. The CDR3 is CSARVGSGYTF. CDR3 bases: TGCAGTGCTAGGGTGGGGAGTGGCTACACCTTC.

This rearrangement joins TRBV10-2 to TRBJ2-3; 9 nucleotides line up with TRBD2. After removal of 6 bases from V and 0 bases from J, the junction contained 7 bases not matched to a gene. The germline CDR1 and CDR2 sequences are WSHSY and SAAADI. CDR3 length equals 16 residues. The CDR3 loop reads CASRLTSGVSTDTQYF. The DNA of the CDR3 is TGCGCCAGCAGATTGACTAGCGGAGTTAGCACAGATACGCAGTATTTT.

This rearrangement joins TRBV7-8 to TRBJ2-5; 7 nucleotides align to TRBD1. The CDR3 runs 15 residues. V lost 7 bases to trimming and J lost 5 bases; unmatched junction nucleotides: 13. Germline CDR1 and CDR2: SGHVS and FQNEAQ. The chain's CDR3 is CASINHRGARETQYF. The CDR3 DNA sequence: TGTGCCAGCATCAATCACAGGGGCGCCCGGGAGACCCAGTACTTC.

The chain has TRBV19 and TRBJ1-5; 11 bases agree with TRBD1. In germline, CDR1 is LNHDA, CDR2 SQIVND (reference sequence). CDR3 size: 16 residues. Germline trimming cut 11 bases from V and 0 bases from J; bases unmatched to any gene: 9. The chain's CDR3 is CASGQGATYSNQPQHF. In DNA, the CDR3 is TGTGCCTCCGGACAGGGGGCTACTTATAGCAATCAGCCCCAGCATTTT.

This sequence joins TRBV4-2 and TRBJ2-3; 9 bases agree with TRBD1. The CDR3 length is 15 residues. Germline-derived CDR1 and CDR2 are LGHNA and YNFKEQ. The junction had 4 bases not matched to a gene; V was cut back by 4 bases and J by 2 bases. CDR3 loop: CASSPKQGATDTQYF. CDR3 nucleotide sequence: TGTGCCAGCAGCCCAAAACAGGGGGCCACAGATACGCAGTATTTT.

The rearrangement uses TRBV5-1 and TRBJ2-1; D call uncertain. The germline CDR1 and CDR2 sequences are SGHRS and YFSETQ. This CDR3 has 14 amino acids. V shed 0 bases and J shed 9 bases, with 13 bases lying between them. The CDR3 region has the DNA TGCGCCAGCAGCTTGGCCGACAAGGCTAGTGAGCAGTTCTTC. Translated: CASSLADKASEQFF.

In nucleotides, the CDR3 is TGTGCCAGCAGCCCCGATTACAATCAGCCCCAGCATTTT. It specifies CASSPDYNQPQHF. The V gene is TRBV7-6, the J gene TRBJ1-5, with unresolved D. This CDR3 spans 13 amino acids. The V end was cut by 5 bases, the J end by 3 bases, with 8 bases between. Germline loops: CDR1 SGHVS, CDR2 FNYEAQ.

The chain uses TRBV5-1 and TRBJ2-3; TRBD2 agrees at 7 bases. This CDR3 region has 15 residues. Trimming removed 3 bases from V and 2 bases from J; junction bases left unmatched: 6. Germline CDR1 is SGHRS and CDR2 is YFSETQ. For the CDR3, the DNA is TGCGCCAGCAGCTCAATAGCGGGTCCCACAGATACGCAGTATTTT. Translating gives CASSSIAGPTDTQYF. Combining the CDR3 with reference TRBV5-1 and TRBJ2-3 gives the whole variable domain KAGVTQTPRYLIKTRGQQVTLSCSPISGHRSVSWYQQTPGQGLQFLFEYFSETQRNKGNFPGRFSGRQFSNSRSEMNVSTLELGDSALYLCASSSIAGPTDTQYFGPGTRLTVL.

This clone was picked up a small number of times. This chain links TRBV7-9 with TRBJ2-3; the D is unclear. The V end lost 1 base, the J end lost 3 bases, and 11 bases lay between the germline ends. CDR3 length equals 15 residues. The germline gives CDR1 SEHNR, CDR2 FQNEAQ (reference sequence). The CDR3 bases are TGTGCCAGCAGCTTAGGCTTCTCTCAGACAGATACGCAGTATTTT. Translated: CASSLGFSQTDTQYF.